These 18 T cell receptor beta chains share one sample of origin, sequenced in a study of cytomegalovirus exposure and HLA in healthy donors. Measured with immunoSEQ multiplex PCR; TCRdb has only the in-frame clones, and not every one. The sample lists about 63,000 clones; approximately 95% were seen once. Sequencing was carried out using PBMCs. The receptor source for this set is a woman between 18 and 30 years old in good health and CMV-seropositive.

This clone showed up just once. The chain couples TRBV5-6 to TRBJ2-7; 7 bases map to TRBD2. The CDR3 consists of 14 residues. V lost 6 bases, J lost 1 base, and 7 bases stayed unmatched. Germline V gene sequence: CDR1 SGHDT, CDR2 YYEEEE. The CDR3 region is CASILDGGSYEQYF. For the CDR3, the DNA is TGTGCCAGCATTCTGGACGGGGGGTCCTACGAGCAGTACTTC.

This rearrangement joins TRBV6-1 to TRBJ2-6, with D perhaps matching TRBD1 (5 bases). Trimming removed 8 bases from V and 0 bases from J, with 8 bases in between. Germline CDR1 and CDR2: MNHNS and SASEGT. This CDR3 has 14 amino acids. The CDR3 reads CASVTDSGANVLTF. CDR3 bases: TGTGCCAGCGTGACAGACTCTGGGGCCAACGTCCTGACTTTC.

CDR3 coding DNA: TGTGCCAACCCCAATCGACAGGGGGCGGGAGAGACCCAGTACTTC. It translates to CANPNRQGAGETQYF. V usage is TRBV2 and J usage is TRBJ2-5, with 10 bases aligning to TRBD1. The CDR3 contains 15 residues. J was trimmed by 4 bases and V by 10 bases; bases with no gene match: 12. Germline loops: CDR1 SNHLY, CDR2 FYNNEI.

V usage is TRBV6-6 and J usage is TRBJ1-5, with D maybe TRBD1 (5 bases). V was shortened by 2 bases and J by 4 bases, with 12 bases between the two germline ends. This CDR3 has 15 residues. Germline CDR1 and CDR2: MNHNY and SVGAGI (reference sequence). The CDR3 spells CASSYKGLGNQPQHF. CDR3 bases: TGTGCCAGCAGTTACAAGGGGCTTGGGAATCAGCCCCAGCATTTT.

The chain recombines TRBV10-3 with TRBJ2-2; D might be TRBD1 (6 bases). The CDR3 totals 14 residues. With 8 bases removed from V and 1 base from J, the gap between germline ends came to 11 bases. Germline V gene sequence: CDR1 ENHRY, CDR2 SYGVKD. The DNA of the CDR3 is TGTGCCATCGGTCGGACAGAGAACACCGGGGAGCTGTTTTTT. This translates into CAIGRTENTGELFF.

The chain employs TRBV7-2 and TRBJ1-4; D is unresolved. This CDR3 is built from 14 residues. From germline, CDR1 is SGHTA and CDR2 FQGNSA. The V end was cut by 5 bases, the J end by 4 bases, with 11 bases between. The CDR3 region has the DNA TGTGCCAGCAGCCCACAGATAAATAATGAAAAACTGTTTTTT. It encodes CASSPQINNEKLFF. Full variable domain (missing parts from reference TRBV7-2 and TRBJ1-4): GAGVSQSPSNKVTEKGKDVELRCDPISGHTALYWYRQSLGQGLEFLIYFQGNSAPDKSGLPSDRFSAERTGGSVSTLTIQRTQQEDSAVYLCASSPQINNEKLFFGSGTQLSVL.

The chain couples TRBV21-1 to TRBJ1-5; the listed D gene, TRBD1, was not tested against the DNA. TRBV21-1 is a pseudogene segment. CDR3 size: 15 residues. The CDR3 reads CASSKQWTEDQPQHF. In DNA form, the CDR3 reads TGTGCCAGCAGCAAACAGTGGACAGAGGATCAGCCCCAGCATTTT.

This rearrangement joins TRBV30 to TRBJ2-5; 8 positions agree with TRBD2. V gave up 4 bases and J gave up 6 bases; unmatched junction bases: 13. The CDR3 consists of 15 residues. CDR1 is GTSNPN and CDR2 is SVGIG in the germline V gene (reference sequence). CDR3 in amino acids: CAWTEGARGRQTQYF. In DNA form, the CDR3 reads TGTGCCTGGACCGAAGGAGCGCGCGGGAGGCAGACCCAGTACTTC.

The chain is built from TRBV7-9 and TRBJ2-7; no definite D call. Germline CDR1 reads SEHNR; CDR2 reads FQNEAQ (reference sequence). This CDR3 contains 13 residues. V lost 1 base to trimming and J lost 3 bases, with 7 bases between them. The chain's CDR3 is CASSLGANYEQYF. The CDR3 DNA sequence: TGTGCCAGCAGCTTAGGGGCCAACTACGAGCAGTACTTC.

This clone was seen just once. V usage is TRBV19 and J usage is TRBJ1-5; 7 nucleotides match TRBD1. In germline, CDR1 is LNHDA, CDR2 SQIVND (reference sequence). CDR3 size: 15 residues. Germline trimming cut 4 bases from V and 9 bases from J; bases unmatched to any gene: 12. This CDR3 reads CASSKRGQGGRPQHF. The CDR3 bases are TGTGCCAGTAGTAAAAGGGGGCAGGGTGGACGGCCCCAGCATTTT.

The CDR3 DNA reads as TGTGCCAGCAGCTCCGAGGGCTACGAGCAGTACTTC. Its protein product is CASSSEGYEQYF. The chain couples TRBV6-6 to TRBJ2-7; tentatively, D is TRBD2 (5 bases). The CDR3 totals 12 residues. Germline V gene sequence: CDR1 MNHNY, CDR2 SVGAGI (reference sequence). Trimming stripped 6 bases from V and 3 bases from J, with 9 bases between.

This clone was observed a handful of times. This chain connects TRBV6-1 to TRBJ2-1, with D possibly matching TRBD2 (5 bases). V was shortened by 1 base and J by 10 bases, with 11 bases between the two germline ends. This CDR3 has 13 residues. Germline loops: CDR1 MNHNS, CDR2 SASEGT. The CDR3 region is CASSEVARGEQFF. The CDR3 coding sequence is TGTGCCAGCAGTGAAGTGGCGAGAGGGGAGCAGTTCTTC.

J is TRBJ2-6 and V is TRBV27; TRBD1 is a possible D gene (6 bases). This CDR3 comprises 16 residues. Germline CDR1 is MNHEY and CDR2 is SMNVEV (reference sequence). The V end lost 6 bases, the J end lost 5 bases, and 17 bases lay between the germline ends. The CDR3 loop is CASRSPQGLRANVLTF. As DNA, the CDR3 is TGTGCCAGCAGGTCGCCACAGGGTTTAAGGGCCAACGTCCTGACTTTC. Using reference TRBV27 and TRBJ2-6 for the parts outside the CDR3, the full variable domain is EAQVTQNPRYLITVTGKKLTVTCSQNMNHEYMSWYRQDPGLGLRQIYYSMNVEVTDKGDVPEGYKVSRKEKRNFPLILESPSPNQTSLYFCASRSPQGLRANVLTFGAGSRLTVL.

The rearrangement joins TRBV7-2 to TRBJ2-5; D gene unclear. Germline V gene lookup returns CDR1 SGHTA and CDR2 FQGNSA. Trimming shortened V by 2 bases and J by 5 bases, and 12 bases separated the two germline ends. CDR3 length: 14 amino acids. Written as DNA, the CDR3 is TGTGCCAGCAGCTTATTGCGCGCTCCGGAGACCCAGTACTTC. It is translated as CASSLLRAPETQYF. The full variable domain, with the rest looked up from reference TRBV7-2 and TRBJ2-5, is GAGVSQSPSNKVTEKGKDVELRCDPISGHTALYWYRQSLGQGLEFLIYFQGNSAPDKSGLPSDRFSAERTGGSVSTLTIQRTQQEDSAVYLCASSLLRAPETQYFGPGTRLLVL.

The chain joins TRBV7-2 to TRBJ2-5; weak D call: TRBD2 (6 bases). This CDR3 region has 14 residues. The V and J ends lost 4 bases and 2 bases respectively, with 11 bases between them. Germline V gene data show CDR1 as SGHTA and CDR2 as FQGNSA. This CDR3 is CASSYGGPQETQYF. As DNA, the CDR3 is TGTGCCAGCAGCTATGGAGGGCCTCAAGAGACCCAGTACTTC.

This chain uses TRBV6-1 with TRBJ1-1; D remains ambiguous. Germline CDR1 is MNHNS and CDR2 is SASEGT. The CDR3 sequence is 12 residues long. The germline V and J ends were trimmed by 6 bases and 4 bases, with 9 bases remaining between them. The DNA of the CDR3 is TGTGCCAGCAGGAGGGTGGGCACTGAAGCTTTCTTT. As protein: CASRRVGTEAFF.

V gene TRBV4-3 combines with J gene TRBJ1-2, with a tentative D call TRBD1 (6 bases). The V and J ends lost 0 bases and 4 bases respectively, with 12 bases between them. Looked up from germline, CDR1 is LGHNA and CDR2 is YSLEER. The CDR3 totals 15 residues. The chain's CDR3 is CASSQDNRVGYGYTF. CDR3 nucleotides: TGCGCCAGCAGCCAAGATAACAGGGTTGGCTATGGCTACACCTTC.

The CDR3 coding sequence is TGTGCCAGTAGTGACTCGAGCTCCTACAATGAGCAGTTCTTC. This encodes CASSDSSSYNEQFF. The chain has TRBV19 and TRBJ2-1; no firm D call. V was cut by 5 bases and J by 0 bases, with 8 bases left in between. The CDR3 is 14 residues long. Germline assignment: CDR1 LNHDA and CDR2 SQIVND (reference sequence).